The clone carrying this T cell receptor beta chain was picked up one time. The data originate from a study of control samples from healthy donors and cancer patients. The repertoire was sequenced with immunoSEQ multiplex PCR; TCRdb's copy has only in-frame clones and lacks some. The sample yields about 40,000 clones, about 89% seen once. This CDR3 has 16 residues. Germline V gene data show CDR1 as KGHDR and CDR2 as SFDVKD. V trimming: 7 bases; J trimming: 0 bases; junction bases outside the gene matches: 8. The sequence came from an older woman with lung cancer. The chain is built from TRBV24-1 and TRBJ2-1, with TRBD2 identical over 7 bases. Material: PBMCs. The CDR3, as DNA: TGTGCCACCAGCGCGGGAGTTGGAAGCTCCTACAATGAGCAGTTCTTC. Encoded protein: CATSAGVGSSYNEQFF.